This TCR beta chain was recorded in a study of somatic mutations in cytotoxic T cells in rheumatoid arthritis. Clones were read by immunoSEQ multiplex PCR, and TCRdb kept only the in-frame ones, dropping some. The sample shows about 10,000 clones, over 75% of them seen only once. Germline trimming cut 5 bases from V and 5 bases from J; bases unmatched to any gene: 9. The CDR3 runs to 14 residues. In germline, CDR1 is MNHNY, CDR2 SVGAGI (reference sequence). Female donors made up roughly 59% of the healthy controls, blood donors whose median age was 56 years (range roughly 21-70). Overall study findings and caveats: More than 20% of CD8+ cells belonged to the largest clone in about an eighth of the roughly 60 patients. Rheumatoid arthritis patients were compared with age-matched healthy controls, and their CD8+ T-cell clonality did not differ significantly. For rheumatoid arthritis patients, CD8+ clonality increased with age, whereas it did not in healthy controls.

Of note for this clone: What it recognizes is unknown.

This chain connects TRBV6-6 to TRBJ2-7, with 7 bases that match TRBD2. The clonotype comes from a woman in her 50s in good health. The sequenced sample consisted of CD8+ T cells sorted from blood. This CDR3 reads CASSLIAGVNEQYF. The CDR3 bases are TGTGCCAGCAGTCTGATTGCGGGAGTCAACGAGCAGTACTTC.